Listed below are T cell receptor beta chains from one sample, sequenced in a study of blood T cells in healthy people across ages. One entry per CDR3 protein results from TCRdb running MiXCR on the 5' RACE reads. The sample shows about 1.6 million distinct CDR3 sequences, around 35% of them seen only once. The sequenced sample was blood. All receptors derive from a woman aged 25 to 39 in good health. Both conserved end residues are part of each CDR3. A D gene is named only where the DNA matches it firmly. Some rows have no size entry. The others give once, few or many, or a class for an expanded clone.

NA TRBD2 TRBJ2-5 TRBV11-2 CASRSLAGFQETQYF TGTGCCAGCAGATCACTAGCGGGGTTCCAAGAGACCCAGTACTTC
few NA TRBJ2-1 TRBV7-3 CASSLDGLTYNEQFF TGTGCCAGCAGCTTAGATGGTCTAACTTACAATGAGCAGTTCTTC
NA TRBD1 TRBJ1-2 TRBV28 CASSFDRAPHTGYTF TGTGCCAGCAGTTTTGACAGGGCCCCACATACTGGCTACACCTTC
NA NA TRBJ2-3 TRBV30 CAWRIAEARTDTQYF TGTGCCTGGAGGATAGCGGAAGCCCGCACAGATACGCAGTATTTT
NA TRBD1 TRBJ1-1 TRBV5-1 CASSLGDRGDTEAFF TGCGCCAGCAGCTTGGGTGACAGGGGGGACACTGAAGCTTTCTTT
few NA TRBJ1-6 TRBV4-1 CASSQQAEIPLHF TGCGCCAGCAGCCAACAGGCTGAGATCCCCCTCCACTTT
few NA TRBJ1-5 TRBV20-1 CSASEPLGNQPQHF TGCAGTGCTAGTGAGCCTCTCGGCAATCAGCCCCAGCATTTT
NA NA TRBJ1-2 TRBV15 CAPSRDDRNYGYTF TGTGCCCCCAGCAGAGATGACAGAAACTATGGCTACACCTTC
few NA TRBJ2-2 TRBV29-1 CSVGPKASGELFF TGCAGCGTCGGGCCTAAGGCATCCGGGGAGCTGTTTTTT
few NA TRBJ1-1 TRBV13 CASSWPGTEAFF TGTGCCAGCAGCTGGCCCGGGACTGAAGCTTTCTTT
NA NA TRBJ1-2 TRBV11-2 CASSLIKSGKGRANGYTF TGTGCCAGCAGCCTCATCAAAAGTGGGAAGGGGCGAGCAAATGGCTACACCTTC
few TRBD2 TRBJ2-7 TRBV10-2 CASSESPVLAGISYEQYF TGCGCCAGCAGTGAGTCCCCTGTACTAGCGGGAATTTCCTACGAGCAGTACTTC
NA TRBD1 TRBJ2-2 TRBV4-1 CASSLRTGVPGELFF TGCGCCAGCAGCCTACGGACAGGGGTGCCCGGGGAGCTGTTTTTT
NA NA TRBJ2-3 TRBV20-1 CSGGWGAADTQYF TGCAGCGGTGGCTGGGGGGCTGCGGATACGCAGTATTTT
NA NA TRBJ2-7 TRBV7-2 CASSLGRRVRKGSYEQYF TGTGCCAGCAGCTTAGGTCGGAGGGTGCGGAAGGGTTCCTACGAGCAGTACTTC
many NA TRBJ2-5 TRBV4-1 CASSPSGTVFQETQYF TGCGCCAGCAGCCCCTCCGGGACGGTTTTCCAAGAGACCCAGTACTTC
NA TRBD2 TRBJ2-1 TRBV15 CATEEGLAGDEQFF TGTGCCACCGAAGAGGGACTAGCGGGAGATGAGCAGTTCTTC
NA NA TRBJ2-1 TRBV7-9 CASSSPGGPKQFF TGTGCCAGCAGCTCCCCCGGCGGGCCAAAGCAGTTCTTC
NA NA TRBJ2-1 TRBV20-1 CSALRNGAYNEQFF TGCAGTGCCTTGAGGAACGGTGCCTACAATGAGCAGTTCTTC
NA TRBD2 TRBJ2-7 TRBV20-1 CSARGLAGSSYNEQYF TGCAGTGCTAGGGGACTAGCGGGAAGCTCCTACAATGAGCAGTACTTC
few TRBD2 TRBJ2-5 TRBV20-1 CSAPGGALRETQYF TGCAGTGCTCCCGGGGGGGCCTTACGGGAGACCCAGTACTTC